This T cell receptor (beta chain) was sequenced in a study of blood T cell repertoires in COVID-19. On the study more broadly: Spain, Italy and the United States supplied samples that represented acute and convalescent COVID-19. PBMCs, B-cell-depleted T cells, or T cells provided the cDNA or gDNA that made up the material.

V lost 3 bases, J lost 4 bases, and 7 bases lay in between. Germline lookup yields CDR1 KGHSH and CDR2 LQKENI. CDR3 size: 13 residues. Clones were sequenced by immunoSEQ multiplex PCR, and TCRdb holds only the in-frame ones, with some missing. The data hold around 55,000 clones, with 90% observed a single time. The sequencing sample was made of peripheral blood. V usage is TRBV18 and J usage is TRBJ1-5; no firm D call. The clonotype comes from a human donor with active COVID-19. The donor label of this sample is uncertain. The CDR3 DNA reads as TGTGCCAGCTCACCCGATGCGAATCAGCCCCAGCATTTT. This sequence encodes CASSPDANQPQHF. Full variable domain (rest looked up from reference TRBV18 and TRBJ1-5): NAGVMQNPRHLVRRRGQEARLRCSPMKGHSHVYWYRQLPEEGLKFMVYLQKENIIDESGMPKERFSAEFPKEGPSILRIQQVVRGDSAAYFCASSPDANQPQHFGDGTRLSIL.